The clone carrying this T cell receptor beta chain was detected ten times or more. Antigen specificity is unknown. Time point in this sample: newly diagnosed GD, antithyroid drugs for less than 3 months. Researchers made the TCR library from RNA that was extracted from PBMCs. The data are from a study of regulatory T cells in long-lasting Graves disease. Study outcomes and limitations: The number of shared public clonotypes was higher in persistent patients (2,741) than new patients (966).

J was trimmed by 5 bases and V by 5 bases; bases with no gene match: 11. Germline V gene sequence: CDR1 GTSNPN, CDR2 SVGIG (reference sequence). This CDR3 spans 14 amino acids. Construction of the TCR beta libraries employed iRepertoire HTBI primers in conjunction with Arm-PCR of CDR3 regions. One entry per CDR3 protein results from TCRdb running MiXCR on the multiplex PCR reads. Here the sample spans some 350,000 distinct CDR3 sequences, roughly 16% being singletons. This sample also belongs to another study, concerning T cells in Graves' hyperthyroidism and ophthalmopathy.

This clonotype was obtained from a young woman with Graves disease. This specimen consisted of peripheral blood mononuclear cells (PBMCs), obtained at new diagnosis, from a patient treated with antithyroid drugs. V is TRBV30 and J is TRBJ2-7; 8 positions agree with TRBD2. CDR3 region: CAWAIAGKFHEQYF. As DNA, the CDR3 is TGTGCCTGGGCAATAGCGGGAAAGTTCCACGAGCAGTACTTC.